The 24 T cell receptor beta chains in this list originate from one sample, sequenced in a study of PD-1 blockade in classical Hodgkin lymphoma. Some clones are missing from TCRdb's copy, which holds only in-frame ones; the method was immunoSEQ multiplex PCR. In the table there are some 2,600 clones, 55% to 75% of which are singletons. Each of the patients experienced relapse following autologous stem cell transplantation, and their brentuximab vedotin exposure differed. Negative selection with magnets was how CD8+ T cells were isolated from the thawed PBMCs. This material consisted of CD8+ T cells from blood, taken at baseline. Every receptor here comes from a human donor with classical Hodgkin lymphoma.

The chain is built from TRBV11-2 and TRBJ1-1, with D perhaps matching TRBD1 (5 bases). V was cut by 2 bases and J by 7 bases, with 8 bases left in between. Germline V gene data show CDR1 as SGHAT and CDR2 as FQNNGV. The CDR3 runs to 12 residues. The CDR3 spells CASSLRTIEAFF. The CDR3 region has the DNA TGTGCCAGCAGCTTAAGGACAATTGAAGCTTTCTTT.

V and J are TRBV7-7 and TRBJ2-5; D is ambiguous. The CDR3 covers 15 residues. V dropped 5 bases and J dropped 1 base, with 14 bases sitting between them. CDR1 and CDR2 from the germline V gene are SSHAT and FNYEAQ (reference sequence). The CDR3 DNA reads as TGTGCCAGCAGCCTGGTGCAGGCAGGCCAAGAGACCCAGTACTTC. It encodes CASSLVQAGQETQYF.

This clone was detected only a few times. CDR3 DNA sequence: TGTGCCAGCAGCCAACTCCCGGGTGATAGCAATCAGCCCCAGCATTTT. This codes for CASSQLPGDSNQPQHF. This chain links TRBV4-2 with TRBJ1-5, with no clear D. CDR1 and CDR2 from the germline V gene are LGHNA and YNFKEQ. Trimming took off 2 bases at V and 0 bases at J, with 11 bases between the two ends. This CDR3 has 16 residues.

This rearrangement joins TRBV5-6 to TRBJ2-3; no firm D call. Germline CDR1 reads SGHDT; CDR2 reads YYEEEE. V was cut by 0 bases and J by 1 base, with 12 bases left in between. The CDR3 loop spans 16 amino acids. The CDR3 nucleotides read TGTGCCAGCAGCTTGGCCCCAGCATGGGGCACAGATACGCAGTATTTT. Its translation is CASSLAPAWGTDTQYF.

The chain couples TRBV18 to TRBJ2-5; the D gene is possibly TRBD1 (6 bases). The CDR3 runs to 15 residues. From germline, CDR1 is KGHSH and CDR2 LQKENI. Trimming cost V 0 bases and J 3 bases, with 11 bases left between them. The CDR3 loop is CASSPPQGRKETQYF. DNA of the CDR3: TGTGCCAGCTCACCACCTCAGGGGCGAAAAGAGACCCAGTACTTC.

The chain joins TRBV18 to TRBJ2-7, with D unresolved. Germline V CDR1 and CDR2: KGHSH, LQKENI. The V gene lost 0 bases and the J gene lost 0 bases, with 6 bases spanning the gap. CDR3 length: 14 amino acids. This CDR3 is CASSPPTDSYEQYF. The DNA for the CDR3 is TGTGCCAGCTCACCACCTACGGACTCCTACGAGCAGTACTTC.

The CDR3 DNA follows: TGTGCCAGCAGCTTGGATGCGTCGTCCTACGAGCAGTACTTC. Translation: CASSLDASSYEQYF. The V gene is TRBV5-4, the J gene TRBJ2-7; no firm D call. Germline assignment: CDR1 SGHNT and CDR2 YYREEE (reference sequence). This CDR3 has 14 amino acids. V was shortened by 0 bases and J by 1 base, with 8 bases between the two germline ends.

The chain has TRBV7-9 and TRBJ1-5, with a weak D call TRBD1 (5 bases). This CDR3 contains 15 residues. V was pared by 5 bases and J by 2 bases, with 13 bases between. Looked up from germline, CDR1 is SEHNR and CDR2 is FQNEAQ (reference sequence). As DNA, the CDR3 is TGTGCCAGCAGCGCGACCGGGGCGGGCAATCAGCCCCAGCATTTT. Translating gives CASSATGAGNQPQHF.

The chain combines TRBV30 with TRBJ2-7, with 9 bases aligning to TRBD1. V lost 1 base to trimming and J lost 7 bases; unmatched junction nucleotides: 11. The CDR3 sequence is 15 residues long. From germline, CDR1 is GTSNPN and CDR2 SVGIG (reference sequence). The DNA for the CDR3 is TGTGCCTGGAGTGAGGGGACAGGGAATAGTCTGGAGCAGTACTTC. This codes for CAWSEGTGNSLEQYF. Filled out from reference TRBV30 and TRBJ2-7, the complete variable domain reads SQTIHQWPATLVQPVGSPLSLECTVEGTSNPNLYWYRQAAGRGLQLLFYSVGIGQISSEVPQNLSASRPQDRQFILSSKKLLLSDSGFYLCAWSEGTGNSLEQYFGPGTRLTVT.

The rearrangement uses TRBV7-3 and TRBJ2-2, with D uncertain. Germline loops: CDR1 SGHTA, CDR2 FQGTGA. V shed 4 bases and J shed 0 bases, with 9 bases lying between them. The CDR3 loop spans 15 amino acids. CDR3 protein: CASSSDPTNTGELFF. CDR3 sequence (DNA): TGTGCCAGCAGCTCGGACCCTACGAACACCGGGGAGCTGTTTTTT. Looking up the rest from reference TRBV7-3 and TRBJ2-2 gives the full variable domain: GAGVSQTPSNKVTEKGKYVELRCDPISGHTALYWYRQSLGQGPEFLIYFQGTGAADDSGLPNDRFFAVRPEGSVSTLKIQRTERGDSAVYLCASSSDPTNTGELFFGEGSRLTVL.

This clone occurred once. The chain joins TRBV2 to TRBJ2-1, with D possibly matching TRBD2 (5 bases). The CDR3 covers 13 residues. Looked up from germline, CDR1 is SNHLY and CDR2 is FYNNEI. V was trimmed by 3 bases and J by 6 bases, leaving 9 bases between them. The CDR3 DNA follows: TGTGCCAGCAGTGACCCCGGACTCAATGAGCAGTTCTTC. This encodes CASSDPGLNEQFF.

This clone was observed a few times. This chain joins TRBV30 and TRBJ1-2; D remains ambiguous. CDR1 is GTSNPN and CDR2 is SVGIG in the germline V gene (reference sequence). The CDR3 sequence is 14 residues long. Trimming left V 0 bases short and J 8 bases short, with 16 bases between. The DNA of the CDR3 is TGTGCCTGGAGTGTAAGGAGCCTAGCCAGGGGCTACACCTTC. Protein product: CAWSVRSLARGYTF.

This clone was seen only a few times. This chain joins TRBV2 and TRBJ2-2, with no clear D. Trimming took 7 bases from V and 2 from J, leaving 14 bases between them. The CDR3 has 15 residues. Looked up from germline, CDR1 is SNHLY and CDR2 is FYNNEI. CDR3 nucleotide sequence: TGTGCCAGCATTATAGGACGGAGCAACACCGGGGAGCTGTTTTTT. This codes for CASIIGRSNTGELFF.

This clone was observed once. The chain joins TRBV5-1 to TRBJ2-7, with unresolved D. V shed 4 bases and J shed 3 bases, with 8 bases lying between them. The CDR3 has 12 amino acids. The V gene's germline CDR1 is SGHRS and CDR2 YFSETQ. The CDR3 region is CASSPAFYEQYF. The CDR3 coding sequence is TGCGCCAGCAGCCCGGCATTCTACGAGCAGTACTTC. The whole variable domain, filled in from reference TRBV5-1 and TRBJ2-7, reads KAGVTQTPRYLIKTRGQQVTLSCSPISGHRSVSWYQQTPGQGLQFLFEYFSETQRNKGNFPGRFSGRQFSNSRSEMNVSTLELGDSALYLCASSPAFYEQYFGPGTRLTVT.

This chain joins TRBV7-6 and TRBJ2-3; D is unclear. Germline V gene data show CDR1 as SGHVS and CDR2 as FNYEAQ. Deletions cut 1 base from V and 2 bases from J, with 4 bases between. This CDR3 is built from 13 residues. DNA for the CDR3: TGTGCCAGCAGCTTAGTCCACACAGATACGCAGTATTTT. This translates into CASSLVHTDTQYF.

The chain uses TRBV7-7 and TRBJ2-5; D call uncertain. Trimming stripped 3 bases from V and 5 bases from J, with 10 bases between. This CDR3 contains 13 residues. Per the germline V gene, CDR1 is SSHAT and CDR2 is FNYEAQ (reference sequence). For the CDR3, the DNA is TGTGCCAGCAGCTTTAGAATTTGGGAGACCCAGTACTTC. This translates into CASSFRIWETQYF.

The rearrangement uses TRBV9 and TRBJ2-7, with 7 bases identical to TRBD2. The CDR3 is made up of 14 amino acids. The V segment lost 0 bases and the J segment 3 bases; nucleotides outside the gene matches: 3. The germline CDR1 and CDR2 sequences are SGDLS and YYNGEE. CDR3 protein: CASSVEGGSYEQYF. The CDR3 nucleotides are TGTGCCAGCAGCGTAGAAGGCGGGAGCTACGAGCAGTACTTC.

As DNA, the CDR3 is TGTGCCAGTAGTATAGACGGGACGCAGAACACCGGGGAGCTGTTTTTT. Protein product: CASSIDGTQNTGELFF. V gene TRBV19 combines with J gene TRBJ2-2; TRBD1 or TRBD2 may be the D gene (5 bases each). CDR3 length: 16 amino acids. CDR1 LNHDA and CDR2 SQIVND come from the germline V gene (reference sequence). V gave up 0 bases and J gave up 1 base, with 9 bases separating them.

The chain has TRBV7-6 and TRBJ2-1; D is uncertain. The CDR3 runs 17 residues. The V and J ends lost 2 bases and 0 bases respectively, with 14 bases between them. Germline CDR1 SGHVS, CDR2 FNYEAQ. CDR3: CASSLYSPSSSYNEQFF. The CDR3 DNA sequence: TGTGCCAGCAGCTTATACTCGCCATCCAGCTCCTACAATGAGCAGTTCTTC.

This chain joins TRBV15 and TRBJ2-3; 9 bases line up with TRBD2. V shed 7 bases, J shed 2 bases, and the junction held 7 bases outside the gene matches. CDR1 is LNHNV, CDR2 YYDKDF, per germline (reference sequence). This CDR3 is 15 amino acids long. CDR3 DNA sequence: TGTGCCACCACAAGGACTAGCGACAACACAGATACGCAGTATTTT. Its translation is CATTRTSDNTDTQYF.

This clone was detected once. The chain uses TRBV28 and TRBJ1-6; 7 bases are shared with TRBD1. The CDR3 is 18 amino acids. J was trimmed by 3 bases and V by 5 bases; bases with no gene match: 13. Germline lookup yields CDR1 MDHEN and CDR2 SYDVKM. The CDR3 is CASSLPRGQDLYNSPLHF. The CDR3 bases are TGTGCCAGCAGTCTGCCCCGTGGACAGGATCTCTATAATTCACCCCTCCACTTT. The variable domain in full, with the rest retrieved from reference TRBV28 and TRBJ1-6, is DVKVTQSSRYLVKRTGEKVFLECVQDMDHENMFWYRQDPGLGLRLIYFSYDVKMKEKGDIPEGYSVSREKKERFSLILESASTNQTSMYLCASSLPRGQDLYNSPLHFGNGTRLTVT.

This sequence joins TRBV18 and TRBJ2-7; D gene ambiguous. This CDR3 is 12 amino acids long. The V and J ends lost 3 bases and 4 bases respectively, with 7 bases between them. Germline assignment: CDR1 KGHSH and CDR2 LQKENI. CDR3 region: CASSPINYEQYF. CDR3 in DNA: TGTGCCAGCTCACCGATAAATTACGAGCAGTACTTC.

The chain is built from TRBV7-8 and TRBJ2-7; 7 nucleotides line up with TRBD1. V gave up 5 bases and J gave up 1 base; unmatched junction bases: 5. The CDR3 contains 14 residues. Germline V gives CDR1 SGHVS, CDR2 FQNEAQ. The CDR3 loop is CASSPDRASYEQYF. In DNA form, the CDR3 reads TGTGCCAGCAGCCCCGACAGGGCTTCCTACGAGCAGTACTTC.

This clone was counted between two and nine times. V is TRBV7-3 and J is TRBJ2-7; 10 nucleotides match TRBD2. V lost 2 bases and J lost 2; bases outside the gene matches: 3. The CDR3 runs to 15 residues. In germline, CDR1 is SGHTA, CDR2 FQGTGA. The CDR3 DNA follows: TGTGCCAGCAGCTTATCTAGCGGGGGACCCTACGAGCAGTACTTC. Amino acid sequence: CASSLSSGGPYEQYF.